A single sample gave rise to the 30 T cell receptor beta chains below, sequenced in a study of shared clonotypes between healthy human individuals. The data were produced by immunoSEQ multiplex PCR, yet TCRdb's version contains in-frame clones alone and is incomplete. The sample records millions of clones, 85% to 95% being singletons. The specimen sequenced was naive CD4+ T cells from PBMCs. Described subset: CD45RA+ positively selected. The receptor source for this set is a man in his late teens or twenties in good health. Some clones in this sample may be carry-over from other donors' samples.

The chain has TRBV15 and TRBJ2-7; D possibly corresponds to TRBD2 (6 bases). This CDR3 has 15 amino acids. CDR1 is LNHNV and CDR2 is YYDKDF in the germline V gene (reference sequence). The ends were cut back, 0 bases at V and 4 bases at J, with 13 bases in the middle. CDR3 amino acids: CATSRDKRVGYEQYF. CDR3 nucleotide sequence: TGTGCCACCAGCAGAGATAAGCGGGTGGGGTACGAGCAGTACTTC. Combining the CDR3 with reference TRBV15 and TRBJ2-7 gives the whole variable domain DAMVIQNPRYQVTQFGKPVTLSCSQTLNHNVMYWYQQKSSQAPKLLFHYYDKDFNNEADTPDNFQSRRPNTSFCFLDIRSPGLGDTAMYLCATSRDKRVGYEQYFGPGTRLTVT.

This clone was seen just once. The chain is built from TRBV4-1 and TRBJ2-7; D may be TRBD2 (6 bases). The V end was cut by 2 bases, the J end by 2 bases, with 10 bases between. The CDR3 contains 14 residues. Germline CDR1 reads MGHRA; CDR2 reads YSYEKL. CDR3 region: CASSQQWGAYEQYF. CDR3 nucleotide sequence: TGCGCCAGCAGCCAACAGTGGGGGGCCTACGAGCAGTACTTC.

This clone has just a few counts. Other DNA sequences in this specimen translate into the identical CDR3. V and J are TRBV30 and TRBJ2-1; 9 bases match TRBD1. In germline, CDR1 is GTSNPN, CDR2 SVGIG (reference sequence). V was pared by 2 bases and J by 4 bases, with 3 bases of the junction left unmatched. The CDR3 covers 14 residues. CDR3 loop: CAWSPGQGYNEQFF. The CDR3 region has the DNA TGTGCCTGGAGTCCGGGACAGGGTTACAATGAGCAGTTCTTC.

The chain has TRBV10-3 and TRBJ1-1; 7 bases match TRBD1. CDR1 is ENHRY and CDR2 is SYGVKD in the germline V gene. The CDR3 loop spans 14 amino acids. Trimming removed 3 bases from V and 1 base from J; junction bases left unmatched: 2. The CDR3 here is CAISDYRGNTEAFF. The CDR3 DNA reads TGTGCCATCAGTGACTACAGGGGGAACACTGAAGCTTTCTTT.

Remarks on this clone: The same CDR3 also results from other DNA sequences found in this sample. This sequence joins TRBV7-3 and TRBJ2-5, with D possibly TRBD1 on 6 matching bases. Looked up from germline, CDR1 is SGHTA and CDR2 is FQGTGA. The germline V and J ends were trimmed by 5 bases and 1 base, with 8 bases remaining between them. The CDR3 totals 13 residues. The CDR3 loop reads CASSAGAQETQYF. Written as DNA, the CDR3 is TGTGCCAGCAGCGCAGGGGCCCAAGAGACCCAGTACTTC.

This sequence joins TRBV2 and TRBJ1-4; D call uncertain. V lost 4 bases and J lost 0, with 12 bases in between. CDR3 size: 16 residues. Per the germline V gene, CDR1 is SNHLY and CDR2 is FYNNEI. The DNA of the CDR3 is TGTGCCAGCAGTGGACCCCAATCCGCAACTAATGAAAAACTGTTTTTT. Amino acids: CASSGPQSATNEKLFF. Full variable domain (remainder filled in from reference TRBV2 and TRBJ1-4): EPEVTQTPSHQVTQMGQEVILRCVPISNHLYFYWYRQILGQKVEFLVSFYNNEISEKSEIFDDQFSVERPDGSNFTLKIRSTKLEDSAMYFCASSGPQSATNEKLFFGSGTQLSVL.

As regards this clone: This same CDR3 is encoded by further DNA sequences in the sample. The chain uses TRBV18 and TRBJ2-1; the match to TRBD1 covers 8 bases. The germline V gene encodes CDR1 KGHSH and CDR2 LQKENI. This CDR3 has 15 residues. Unmatched junction bases numbered 0, after V lost 2 bases and J lost 0 bases. The CDR3 sequence is CASSPGTGSYNEQFF. The CDR3 DNA reads as TGTGCCAGCTCACCAGGGACAGGCTCCTACAATGAGCAGTTCTTC.

The chain has TRBV27 and TRBJ2-3, with D perhaps TRBD1 or TRBD2 (5 bases each). V lost 3 bases to trimming and J lost 0 bases, with 19 bases between them. Germline V gene sequence: CDR1 MNHEY, CDR2 SMNVEV (reference sequence). The CDR3 consists of 18 residues. Here the CDR3 reads CASSLGEIGTSSTDTQYF. CDR3 nucleotides: TGTGCCAGCAGTTTGGGTGAAATAGGGACCTCGAGCACAGATACGCAGTATTTT.

As for this clone: Other nucleotide sequences in the sample specify the same CDR3. The chain recombines TRBV29-1 with TRBJ2-5, with a tentative D call TRBD2 (5 bases). Trimming stripped 3 bases from V and 1 base from J, with 9 bases between. From germline, CDR1 is SQVTM and CDR2 ANQGSEA. CDR3 length: 13 amino acids. This CDR3 is CSVDRGTQETQYF. The CDR3, as DNA: TGCAGCGTTGATCGGGGTACCCAAGAGACCCAGTACTTC.

The chain has TRBV9 and TRBJ2-2; D perhaps matches TRBD2 (6 bases). Germline lookup yields CDR1 SGDLS and CDR2 YYNGEE. Trimming removed 4 bases from V and 4 bases from J, with 14 bases in between. The CDR3 covers 15 residues. CDR3 in DNA: TGTGCCAGCAGCTACGGACGGGGGATCACCGGGGAGCTGTTTTTT. Translated, it gives CASSYGRGITGELFF.

DNA for the CDR3: TGTGCCAGCTCGCGACAGTTGTTTCAAGAGACCCAGTACTTC. The encoded protein is CASSRQLFQETQYF. The chain joins TRBV18 to TRBJ2-5, with D tentatively TRBD1 (5 bases). Germline CDR1 reads KGHSH; CDR2 reads LQKENI. The CDR3 spans 14 residues. V was trimmed by 6 bases and J by 2 bases, leaving 13 bases between them.

Comment on this clone: The sample carries other DNA sequences with the same CDR3. This chain uses TRBV5-1 with TRBJ2-5; 7 nucleotides agree with TRBD2. The V segment lost 5 bases and the J segment 5 bases; nucleotides outside the gene matches: 6. The CDR3 totals 13 residues. Per the germline V gene, CDR1 is SGHRS and CDR2 is YFSETQ. CDR3 coding DNA: TGCGCCAGCAGTTCAAGCGGGAAGGAGACCCAGTACTTC. Amino acid sequence: CASSSSGKETQYF.

V gene TRBV6-5 combines with J gene TRBJ1-1; perhaps TRBD1 as D (6 bases). V was clipped by 4 bases and J by 4 bases, with 13 bases between them. Germline V lookup: CDR1 MNHEY, CDR2 SVGAGI. The CDR3 has 14 amino acids. The CDR3 DNA is TGTGCCAGCAGTTTTTACAGGGTGGGCACTGAAGCTTTCTTT. Its translation is CASSFYRVGTEAFF.

The chain joins TRBV5-4 to TRBJ1-2; 7 bases line up with TRBD1. The CDR3 length is 16 residues. Germline-derived CDR1 and CDR2 are SGHNT and YYREEE (reference sequence). The junction had 11 bases not matched to a gene; V was cut back by 2 bases and J by 4 bases. Here the CDR3 DNA reads TGTGCCAGCAGCTTCGCTCAAATGGACAGGTTCTATGGCTACACCTTC. Protein: CASSFAQMDRFYGYTF. The complete variable domain, with remaining parts taken from reference TRBV5-4 and TRBJ1-2, reads ETGVTQSPTHLIKTRGQQVTLRCSSQSGHNTVSWYQQALGQGPQFIFQYYREEENGRGNFPPRFSGLQFPNYSSELNVNALELDDSALYLCASSFAQMDRFYGYTFGSGTRLTVV.

This CDR3 reads CASSEYFSSYNEQFF. Written as DNA, the CDR3 is TGTGCCAGCAGTGAATATTTTAGCTCCTACAATGAGCAGTTCTTC. The chain has TRBV2 and TRBJ2-1; D is ambiguous. The CDR3 is 15 amino acids. Between the trimmed V and J ends, which lost 2 bases and 0 bases, there was a span of 8 bases. Germline V lookup: CDR1 SNHLY, CDR2 FYNNEI.

V and J are TRBV7-2 and TRBJ1-1; perhaps TRBD1 as D (6 bases). Trimming shortened V by 5 bases and J by 1 base, and 11 bases separated the two germline ends. CDR1 SGHTA and CDR2 FQGNSA come from the germline V gene. The CDR3 sequence is 14 residues long. The CDR3 region has the DNA TGTGCCAGCAGCGGCAGGGGTAGGAACACTGAAGCTTTCTTT. Translated, it gives CASSGRGRNTEAFF. The entire variable domain, with the rest obtained from reference TRBV7-2 and TRBJ1-1, is as follows: GAGVSQSPSNKVTEKGKDVELRCDPISGHTALYWYRQSLGQGLEFLIYFQGNSAPDKSGLPSDRFSAERTGGSVSTLTIQRTQQEDSAVYLCASSGRGRNTEAFFGQGTRLTVV.

The chain combines TRBV28 with TRBJ2-3; 9 bases are shared with TRBD2. The V and J ends lost 6 bases and 2 bases, in that order; junction bases with no gene match: 6. Germline V gene sequence: CDR1 MDHEN, CDR2 SYDVKM. This CDR3 has 15 amino acids. This CDR3 reads CASRIAGVYTDTQYF. CDR3 nucleotides: TGTGCCAGCAGAATAGCGGGAGTGTACACAGATACGCAGTATTTT.

This rearrangement joins TRBV6-5 to TRBJ2-7; 8 nucleotides match TRBD1. V shed 2 bases and J 4 bases; nucleotides not matched to a gene: 4. The germline V gene encodes CDR1 MNHEY and CDR2 SVGAGI. CDR3 length: 14 residues. CDR3 sequence (DNA): TGTGCCAGCAGTTACGGACAGGGTGGGTACGAGCAGTACTTC. This codes for CASSYGQGGYEQYF.

V and J are TRBV9 and TRBJ2-3; D unclear. CDR3 length: 14 amino acids. Germline loops: CDR1 SGDLS, CDR2 YYNGEE. Trimming pared 4 bases from V and 3 bases from J, leaving 12 bases between. The CDR3, as DNA: TGTGCCAGCAGCCTATTCTCTGGAACAGATACGCAGTATTTT. Translated: CASSLFSGTDTQYF.

V is TRBV10-3 and J is TRBJ1-4; possibly TRBD1 for D (6 bases). V lost 10 bases to trimming and J lost 7 bases, with 19 bases between them. Germline lookup yields CDR1 ENHRY and CDR2 SYGVKD. The CDR3 sequence is 14 residues long. CDR3 sequence: CATGRGESGEKLFF. In DNA, the CDR3 is TGTGCCACCGGAAGGGGGGAGTCCGGTGAAAAACTGTTTTTT.

The chain joins TRBV28 to TRBJ2-5, with D unresolved. The V gene's germline CDR1 is MDHEN and CDR2 SYDVKM. V shed 5 bases and J shed 3 bases, with 7 bases lying between them. The CDR3 is made up of 12 amino acids. In nucleotides, the CDR3 is TGTGCCAGCAGTATACGCAAAGAGACCCAGTACTTC. This sequence encodes CASSIRKETQYF.

The V gene is TRBV28, the J gene TRBJ2-2; 12 nucleotides line up with TRBD1. The CDR3 has 16 residues. Looked up from germline, CDR1 is MDHEN and CDR2 is SYDVKM. Unmatched junction bases numbered 6, after V lost 4 bases and J lost 6 bases. CDR3 loop: CASSSRGTGGSGELFF. The DNA for the CDR3 is TGTGCCAGCAGTTCCCGTGGGACAGGGGGCTCCGGGGAGCTGTTTTTT.

This clone was observed a single time. The chain couples TRBV19 to TRBJ2-7, with TRBD1 as a possible D gene (5 bases). CDR1 LNHDA and CDR2 SQIVND come from the germline V gene (reference sequence). Trimming took 5 bases from V and 6 from J, leaving 11 bases between them. The CDR3 spans 12 residues. CDR3 nucleotide sequence: TGTGCCAGTAGTCTAGGGGTTGGCGAGCAGTACTTC. It encodes CASSLGVGEQYF. The whole variable domain, remainder taken from reference TRBV19 and TRBJ2-7, is DGGITQSPKYLFRKEGQNVTLSCEQNLNHDAMYWYRQDPGQGLRLIYYSQIVNDFQKGDIAEGYSVSREKKESFPLTVTSAQKNPTAFYLCASSLGVGEQYFGPGTRLTVT.

In DNA form, the CDR3 reads TGTGCCTGGAGCCTAGCGGTCCCCTACAATGAGCAGTTCTTC. This encodes CAWSLAVPYNEQFF. The chain is built from TRBV30 and TRBJ2-1; TRBD2 matches at 7 bases. J lost 2 bases, V lost 3 bases, and 4 bases had no gene match. This CDR3 is 14 amino acids long. Germline loops: CDR1 GTSNPN, CDR2 SVGIG (reference sequence).

This chain connects TRBV5-5 to TRBJ2-7; 9 bases map to TRBD1. CDR1 SGHKS and CDR2 YYEKEE come from the germline V gene (reference sequence). The V and J ends lost 3 bases and 0 bases, in that order; junction bases with no gene match: 7. There are 16 residues in the CDR3. CDR3 DNA sequence: TGTGCCAGCAGCTCGTCCGGGACAGGGTTCTCCTACGAGCAGTACTTC. This encodes CASSSSGTGFSYEQYF. The variable domain in full, completed from reference TRBV5-5 and TRBJ2-7, reads DAGVTQSPTHLIKTRGQQVTLRCSPISGHKSVSWYQQVLGQGPQFIFQYYEKEERGRGNFPDRFSARQFPNYSSELNVNALLLGDSALYLCASSSSGTGFSYEQYFGPGTRLTVT.

This chain links TRBV7-6 with TRBJ1-3; TRBD1 matches at 7 bases. Germline loops: CDR1 SGHVS, CDR2 FNYEAQ. This CDR3 has 16 amino acids. V lost 0 bases and J lost 1; bases outside the gene matches: 3. The CDR3 loop is CASSLAGRGSGNTIYF. CDR3 DNA: TGTGCCAGCAGCTTAGCGGGCAGGGGGTCTGGAAACACCATATATTTT.

The V and J genes are TRBV7-8 and TRBJ2-3, with 9 bases that match TRBD2. V trimming: 5 bases; J trimming: 12 bases; junction bases outside the gene matches: 12. The CDR3 is 14 amino acids. Looked up from germline, CDR1 is SGHVS and CDR2 is FQNEAQ. The CDR3: CASSGIWAGGPQYF. The CDR3, as DNA: TGTGCCAGCAGCGGAATTTGGGCGGGAGGGCCCCAGTATTTT.

The chain uses TRBV28 and TRBJ1-5, with 9 positions matching TRBD1. CDR1 MDHEN and CDR2 SYDVKM come from the germline V gene. V shed 10 bases, J shed 4 bases, and the junction held 8 bases outside the gene matches. This CDR3 is built from 14 residues. The CDR3 DNA reads TGTGCCACGTCCCGGGACAGGGTTAATCAGCCCCAGCATTTT. Translating gives CATSRDRVNQPQHF. Supplemented by reference TRBV28 and TRBJ1-5, the full variable domain reads DVKVTQSSRYLVKRTGEKVFLECVQDMDHENMFWYRQDPGLGLRLIYFSYDVKMKEKGDIPEGYSVSREKKERFSLILESASTNQTSMYLCATSRDRVNQPQHFGDGTRLSIL.

The genes are TRBV18 and TRBJ1-1; D gene uncertain. CDR3 length: 13 residues. Germline CDR1 is KGHSH and CDR2 is LQKENI. V lost 1 base to trimming and J lost 6 bases, with 9 bases between them. In DNA form, the CDR3 reads TGTGCCAGCTCACCACGACGGGCCGCTGAAGCTTTCTTT. This sequence encodes CASSPRRAAEAFF. The complete variable domain, with remaining parts taken from reference TRBV18 and TRBJ1-1, reads NAGVMQNPRHLVRRRGQEARLRCSPMKGHSHVYWYRQLPEEGLKFMVYLQKENIIDESGMPKERFSAEFPKEGPSILRIQQVVRGDSAAYFCASSPRRAAEAFFGQGTRLTVV.

CDR3 DNA sequence: TGCGCCAGCAGCTTGGGGCTAGCGGGGGCGTTCTCCTACGAGCAGTACTTC. Its protein is CASSLGLAGAFSYEQYF. This chain uses TRBV5-1 with TRBJ2-7, with 10 nucleotides matching TRBD2. Germline V gene data show CDR1 as SGHRS and CDR2 as YFSETQ. The CDR3 extends over 17 amino acids. V lost 0 bases and J lost 0; bases outside the gene matches: 6.